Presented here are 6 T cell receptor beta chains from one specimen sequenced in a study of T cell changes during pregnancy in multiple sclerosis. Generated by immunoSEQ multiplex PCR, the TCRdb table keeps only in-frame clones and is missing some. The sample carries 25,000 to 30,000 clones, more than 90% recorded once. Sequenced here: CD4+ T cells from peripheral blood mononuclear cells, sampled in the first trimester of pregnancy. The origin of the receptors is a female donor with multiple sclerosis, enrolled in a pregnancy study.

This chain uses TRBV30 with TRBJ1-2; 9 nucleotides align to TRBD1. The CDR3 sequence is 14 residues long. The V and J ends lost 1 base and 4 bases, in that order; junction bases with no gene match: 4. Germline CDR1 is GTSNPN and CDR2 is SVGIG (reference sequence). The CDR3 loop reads CAWSGPGQGYGYTF. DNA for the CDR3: TGTGCCTGGAGTGGACCGGGACAGGGCTATGGCTACACCTTC.

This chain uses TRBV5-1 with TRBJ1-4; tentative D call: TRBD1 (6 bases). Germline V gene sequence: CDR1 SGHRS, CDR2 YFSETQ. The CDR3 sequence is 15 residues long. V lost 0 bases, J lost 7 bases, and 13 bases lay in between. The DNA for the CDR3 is TGCGCCAGCAGCTTGGAACAGGGAAGAAGTGAAAAACTGTTTTTT. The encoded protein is CASSLEQGRSEKLFF. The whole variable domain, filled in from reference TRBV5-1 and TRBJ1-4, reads KAGVTQTPRYLIKTRGQQVTLSCSPISGHRSVSWYQQTPGQGLQFLFEYFSETQRNKGNFPGRFSGRQFSNSRSEMNVSTLELGDSALYLCASSLEQGRSEKLFFGSGTQLSVL.

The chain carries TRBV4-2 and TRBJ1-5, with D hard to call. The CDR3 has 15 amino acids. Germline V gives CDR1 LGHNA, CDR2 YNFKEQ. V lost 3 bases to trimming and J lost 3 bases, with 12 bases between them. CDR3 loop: CASSQRGLDNQPQHF. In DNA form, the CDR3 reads TGTGCCAGCAGCCAGAGAGGGTTGGACAATCAGCCCCAGCATTTT.

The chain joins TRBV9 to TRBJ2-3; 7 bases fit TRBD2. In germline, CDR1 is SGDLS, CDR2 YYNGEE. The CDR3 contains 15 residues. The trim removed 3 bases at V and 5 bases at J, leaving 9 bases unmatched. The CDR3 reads CASSDIRGVGDTQYF. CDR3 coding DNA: TGTGCCAGCAGCGACATACGGGGGGTTGGAGATACGCAGTATTTT.

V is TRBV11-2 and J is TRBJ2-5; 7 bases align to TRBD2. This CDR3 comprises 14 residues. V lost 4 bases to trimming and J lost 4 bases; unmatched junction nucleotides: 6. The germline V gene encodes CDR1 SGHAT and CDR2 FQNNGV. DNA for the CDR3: TGTGCCAGCAGCTCTTGGGCGGGGGTAGAGACCCAGTACTTC. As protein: CASSSWAGVETQYF.

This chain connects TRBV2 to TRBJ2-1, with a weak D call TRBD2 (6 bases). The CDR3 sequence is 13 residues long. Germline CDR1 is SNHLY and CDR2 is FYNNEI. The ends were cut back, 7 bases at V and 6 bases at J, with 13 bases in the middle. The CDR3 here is CASTIVGGNEQFF. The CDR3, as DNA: TGTGCCAGCACGATTGTCGGGGGCAATGAGCAGTTCTTC.